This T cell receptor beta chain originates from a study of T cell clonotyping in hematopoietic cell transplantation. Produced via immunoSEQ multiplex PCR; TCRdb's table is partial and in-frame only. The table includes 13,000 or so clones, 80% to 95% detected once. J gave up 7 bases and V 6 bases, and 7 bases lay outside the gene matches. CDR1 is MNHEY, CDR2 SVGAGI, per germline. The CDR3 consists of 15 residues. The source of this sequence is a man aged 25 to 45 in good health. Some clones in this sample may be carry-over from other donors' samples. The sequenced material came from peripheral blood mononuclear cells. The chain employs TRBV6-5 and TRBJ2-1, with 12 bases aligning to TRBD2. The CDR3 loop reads CASRPSGGAGNEQFF. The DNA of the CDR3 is TGTGCCAGCAGACCTAGCGGGGGGGCCGGTAATGAGCAGTTCTTC.